What follows is one T cell receptor (beta chain) and its context. What it binds is unknown. Trimming left V 0 bases short and J 5 bases short, with 8 bases between. Germline CDR1 is DFQATT and CDR2 is SNEGSKA (reference sequence). This CDR3 has 13 amino acids. One entry per CDR3 protein, called by TCRdb with MiXCR from the 5' RACE reads. The sample includes about 130,000 distinct CDR3 sequences, more than 13% of them seen just once. The sample comes from a study of early T cells in non-severe SARS-CoV-2 infection. General observations from the study: A preference for anti-spike CD8 responses marked VDJdb matching, which missed private and CD4 specificities.

Sequencing used whole blood. This chain joins TRBV20-1 and TRBJ1-5, with D unresolved. The sequence derives from an adult who was a healthcare worker with PCR-confirmed SARS-CoV-2 infection or an uninfected control (not recorded which). CDR3 amino acids: CSARESFYQPQHF. For the CDR3, the DNA is TGCAGTGCTAGAGAAAGTTTTTATCAGCCCCAGCATTTT.